This passage covers 25 T cell receptor beta chains from one sample sequenced in a study of post-analysis software for immune sequencing data. Broader study findings: Patients carried a few TRBV segments more frequently than controls did, and TRBV5-6, TRBV5-1 and TRBV20-1 were among them.

These receptors have no known antigen. Prepared TCR beta cDNA libraries contained unique molecular identifiers. TCRdb used MiXCR to reprocess the PCR reads, holding one entry per CDR3 protein. The data show some 450,000 distinct CDR3 sequences, less than 45% seen once. Sequencing was carried out using blood. The source is a girl aged 10 to 17 with multiple sclerosis.

The rearrangement links TRBV20-1 to TRBJ2-7; the D is unclear. This CDR3 is built from 13 residues. The germline V and J ends were trimmed by 0 bases and 5 bases, with 11 bases remaining between them. Germline V gene lookup returns CDR1 DFQATT and CDR2 SNEGSKA (reference sequence). The CDR3 loop is CSARDRNSHEQYF. The CDR3 nucleotides read TGCAGTGCTAGAGACAGGAACAGCCACGAGCAGTACTTC.

This clonotype came up a few times. This chain joins TRBV7-3 and TRBJ2-1; 10 bases map to TRBD2. Germline V lookup: CDR1 SGHTA, CDR2 FQGTGA. The J segment lost 4 bases and the V segment lost 5 bases, leaving 8 bases of the junction unmatched. The length of the CDR3 is 16 residues. Written as DNA, the CDR3 is TGTGCCAGCAGCCCCGCTAGCGGGAGCATATACAATGAGCAGTTCTTC. The encoded protein is CASSPASGSIYNEQFF.

This rearrangement joins TRBV20-1 to TRBJ1-2; TRBD1 agrees at 7 bases. After removal of 0 bases from V and 6 bases from J, the junction contained 22 bases not matched to a gene. The CDR3 has 19 residues. From germline, CDR1 is DFQATT and CDR2 SNEGSKA (reference sequence). DNA of the CDR3: TGCAGTGCTAGAGATTTTAGGGACAGTGGGGTGGAGGTAATCGATGGCTACACCTTC. Its translation: CSARDFRDSGVEVIDGYTF.

The gene calls are TRBV13 and TRBJ1-2; the D is unclear. Per germline, CDR1 PRHDT and CDR2 FYEKMQ (reference sequence). Trimming removed 2 bases at V and 6 bases at J, with 7 bases between. The CDR3 totals 12 residues. As DNA, the CDR3 is TGTGCCAGCAGCTTATGGGCCGATGGCTACACCTTC. It encodes CASSLWADGYTF. The full variable domain, its missing parts supplied by reference TRBV13 and TRBJ1-2, is AAGVIQSPRHLIKEKRETATLKCYPIPRHDTVYWYQQGPGQDPQFLISFYEKMQSDKGSIPDRFSAQQFSDYHSELNMSSLELGDSALYFCASSLWADGYTFGSGTRLTVV.

This clonotype showed up just a few times. The V call is TRBV9, the J call TRBJ2-7, with a possible D match to TRBD2 (6 bases). This CDR3 spans 15 amino acids. Trimming cost V 2 bases and J 1 base, with 13 bases left between them. CDR1 and CDR2 (germline): SGDLS, YYNGEE. The CDR3 is CASSVSGGGSYEQYF. CDR3 DNA sequence: TGTGCCAGCAGCGTTAGCGGCGGAGGTTCCTACGAGCAGTACTTC.

The chain couples TRBV28 to TRBJ2-2, with TRBD1 matching 9 bases. Trimming took 8 bases from V and 3 from J; bases not matched to a gene: 10. Per the germline V gene, CDR1 is MDHEN and CDR2 is SYDVKM. The CDR3 runs to 16 residues. This CDR3 is CASDDFGQGHTGELFF. As DNA, the CDR3 is TGTGCCAGCGATGACTTCGGACAGGGGCACACCGGGGAGCTGTTTTTT.

The genes are TRBV27 and TRBJ2-7; 13 bases are shared with TRBD2. Losses at the gene ends were 6 bases for V and 5 bases for J; bases not matched to a gene: 4. The CDR3 length is 14 residues. Germline loops: CDR1 MNHEY, CDR2 SMNVEV (reference sequence). Written as DNA, the CDR3 is TGTGCCAGCAGCGACGGGACTAGCGGGAACGAGCAGTACTTC. Its protein product is CASSDGTSGNEQYF.

The chain combines TRBV6-2 or TRBV6-3 with TRBJ2-7, with 13 bases fitting TRBD2. Germline CDR1 and CDR2: MNHEY and SVGEGT. V shed 5 bases and J 4 bases; nucleotides not matched to a gene: 5. The CDR3 spans 15 residues. The CDR3 is CASSKGTSGTYEQYF. The CDR3 bases are TGTGCCAGCAGTAAGGGGACTAGCGGGACGTACGAGCAGTACTTC.

This clonotype has ten or more counts. The gene calls are TRBV2 and TRBJ1-5; D ambiguous. Germline V CDR1 and CDR2: SNHLY, FYNNEI. V dropped 6 bases and J dropped 0 bases, with 15 bases sitting between them. The CDR3 has 16 amino acids. CDR3 in DNA: TGTGCCAGCAGCCCCGGAGGAGTCTATAGCAATCAGCCCCAGCATTTT. Encoded protein: CASSPGGVYSNQPQHF.

The CDR3: CASSQEPGDNEQFF. The CDR3 DNA reads as TGCGCCAGCAGCCAGGAGCCGGGAGATAATGAGCAGTTCTTC. The chain carries TRBV5-1 and TRBJ2-1, with a weak D call TRBD2 (6 bases). The ends were cut back, 4 bases at V and 7 bases at J, with 15 bases in the middle. CDR3 length equals 14 residues. CDR1 and CDR2 from the germline V gene are SGHRS and YFSETQ. The full variable domain, with the rest looked up from reference TRBV5-1 and TRBJ2-1, is KAGVTQTPRYLIKTRGQQVTLSCSPISGHRSVSWYQQTPGQGLQFLFEYFSETQRNKGNFPGRFSGRQFSNSRSEMNVSTLELGDSALYLCASSQEPGDNEQFFGPGTRLTVL.

This chain uses TRBV28 with TRBJ2-7, with unresolved D. The germline CDR1 and CDR2 sequences are MDHEN and SYDVKM. This CDR3 has 12 amino acids. V lost 7 bases to trimming and J lost 2 bases, with 9 bases between them. In DNA, the CDR3 is TGTGCCAGCAAGGAAAGGACCTACGAGCAGTACTTC. This sequence encodes CASKERTYEQYF.

The chain combines TRBV20-1 with TRBJ2-7, with D possibly being TRBD2 (5 bases). The length of the CDR3 is 16 residues. The V end lost 3 bases, the J end lost 0 bases, and 18 bases lay between the germline ends. CDR1 is DFQATT and CDR2 is SNEGSKA in the germline V gene (reference sequence). CDR3 in DNA: TGCAGTGCTAGTCCCGTAGGGCTAGCTGACTCCTACGAGCAGTACTTC. This sequence encodes CSASPVGLADSYEQYF.

This clonotype was recorded a few times. The V gene is TRBV20-1, the J gene TRBJ1-4; D unresolved. CDR1 DFQATT and CDR2 SNEGSKA come from the germline V gene (reference sequence). Trimming removed 6 bases at V and 5 bases at J, with 19 bases between. This CDR3 spans 15 amino acids. CDR3 in DNA: TGCAGTGCCACCAAGTCCGCTCTGATGAATGAAAAACTGTTTTTT. Translating gives CSATKSALMNEKLFF.

This clonotype was seen more than once but under ten times. This chain uses TRBV6-5 with TRBJ2-1; 9 nucleotides match TRBD2. J lost 10 bases, V lost 8 bases, and 12 bases had no gene match. The CDR3 runs 14 residues. The germline CDR1 and CDR2 sequences are MNHEY and SVGAGI. CDR3: CASLGLATFGEQFF. CDR3 DNA: TGTGCCAGCCTGGGACTAGCTACGTTCGGGGAGCAGTTCTTC.

The rearrangement joins TRBV15 to TRBJ1-5; D not resolved. Germline V gives CDR1 LNHNV, CDR2 YYDKDF (reference sequence). Trimming removed 0 bases from V and 0 bases from J, with 6 bases in between. The CDR3 is 15 residues long. CDR3 coding DNA: TGTGCCACCAGCAGAGAAGGGAATAGCAATCAGCCCCAGCATTTT. Translated, it gives CATSREGNSNQPQHF. Drawing the rest from reference TRBV15 and TRBJ1-5, the complete variable domain is DAMVIQNPRYQVTQFGKPVTLSCSQTLNHNVMYWYQQKSSQAPKLLFHYYDKDFNNEADTPDNFQSRRPNTSFCFLDIRSPGLGDTAMYLCATSREGNSNQPQHFGDGTRLSIL.

This chain links TRBV27 with TRBJ2-7; a weak D match, TRBD1 (7 bases). The CDR3 spans 13 residues. V was cut by 6 bases and J by 3 bases, with 12 bases left in between. Germline V gene sequence: CDR1 MNHEY, CDR2 SMNVEV (reference sequence). DNA of the CDR3: TGTGCCAGCAGAAGACAGGGAGGCTACGAGCAGTACTTC. Translation gives CASRRQGGYEQYF.

The chain joins TRBV10-2 to TRBJ2-3; 10 positions match TRBD2. The CDR3 is 18 amino acids. Germline CDR1 and CDR2: WSHSY and SAAADI. V was clipped by 8 bases and J by 1 base; unmatched bases: 15. The CDR3 spells CASGNGLAAGGGTDTQYF. For the CDR3, the DNA is TGCGCCAGCGGAAATGGACTAGCGGCGGGGGGGGGCACAGATACGCAGTATTTT.

This rearrangement joins TRBV4-1 to TRBJ2-7; TRBD2 matches 7 bases. The CDR3 is made up of 16 amino acids. V dropped 1 base and J dropped 2; count of bases not matched to a gene: 8. Germline V gene lookup returns CDR1 MGHRA and CDR2 YSYEKL. The CDR3 protein is CASSQGPTSSPYEQYF. CDR3 in DNA: TGCGCCAGCAGCCAAGGTCCGACTAGCTCTCCCTACGAGCAGTACTTC.

This clonotype has at least ten counts. The CDR3 reads CASSLAMDNEQFF. In DNA form, the CDR3 reads TGCGCCAGCAGCTTGGCCATGGACAATGAGCAGTTCTTC. The chain carries TRBV5-1 and TRBJ2-1, with D uncertain. This CDR3 has 13 residues. CDR1 and CDR2 from the germline V gene are SGHRS and YFSETQ. Trimming removed 0 bases at V and 5 bases at J, with 6 bases between.

A few counts support this clonotype. The chain combines TRBV29-1 with TRBJ1-1; the D is unclear. The germline CDR1 and CDR2 sequences are SQVTM and ANQGSEA. This CDR3 has 15 amino acids. The ends were cut back, 3 bases at V and 0 bases at J, with 14 bases in the middle. CDR3 DNA: TGCAGCGTTGATCCCGGGTATCTGATGAACACTGAAGCTTTCTTT. Amino acids: CSVDPGYLMNTEAFF.

The gene calls are TRBV7-9 and TRBJ2-4; no clear D. V lost 0 bases and J 0 bases, leaving 9 bases between the germline ends. This CDR3 is 16 amino acids long. Germline V gives CDR1 SEHNR, CDR2 FQNEAQ (reference sequence). CDR3 amino acids: CASSLASSPAKNIQYF. The CDR3 nucleotides read TGTGCCAGCAGCTTAGCGTCTAGTCCAGCCAAAAACATTCAGTACTTC.

The chain uses TRBV3-1 and TRBJ2-7, with TRBD1 as a possible D gene (5 bases). The ends were cut back, 2 bases at V and 10 bases at J, with 15 bases in the middle. CDR3 length equals 13 residues. Germline CDR1 and CDR2: LGHDT and YNNKEL (reference sequence). The CDR3 loop reads CASSQPLGQLQYF. The CDR3 coding sequence is TGTGCCAGCAGCCAACCTCTGGGGCAGCTACAGTACTTC.

This chain links TRBV28 with TRBJ1-2, with D possibly TRBD1 on 5 matching bases. V was trimmed by 5 bases and J by 2 bases, leaving 15 bases between them. CDR3 length equals 15 residues. The germline CDR1 and CDR2 sequences are MDHEN and SYDVKM. In DNA, the CDR3 is TGTGCCAGCAGTCCTCCTGACAGCCCAAACTATGGCTACACCTTC. Residues: CASSPPDSPNYGYTF.

The chain is built from TRBV11-2 and TRBJ2-1; the D call may be TRBD1 or TRBD2 (5 bases each). The CDR3 loop spans 17 amino acids. Germline assignment: CDR1 SGHAT and CDR2 FQNNGV. V lost 2 bases and J 5 bases, leaving 19 bases between the germline ends. The CDR3 is CASSLWYGAGDDNEQFF. The CDR3 DNA reads TGTGCCAGCAGCTTATGGTACGGGGCGGGCGACGACAATGAGCAGTTCTTC.

V is TRBV24-1 and J is TRBJ2-1; D is perhaps TRBD2 (6 bases). The CDR3 spans 17 residues. Germline values: CDR1 KGHDR, CDR2 SFDVKD. Trimming took 5 bases from V and 4 from J, leaving 20 bases between them. In DNA form, the CDR3 reads TGTGCCACCAGTGGTTGGGACGCCGGGAGTTCTTACAATGAGCAGTTCTTC. It is translated as CATSGWDAGSSYNEQFF.